This T cell receptor (beta chain) emerged from a study of Graves' ophthalmopathy and Graves' hyperthyroidism. Study-wide results and limits: With approximately 88% sensitivity and less than 83% specificity, a 13-signature model separated ophthalmopathy from stable hyperthyroidism.

Amplified material comprised TCR beta CDR3 regions derived from RNA transcripts. Investigators did first-round RT-PCR with HTBI primers, then second-round multiplex PCR. TCRdb passed the multiplex PCR reads through MiXCR, listing each CDR3 protein once. There are under 800,000 distinct CDR3 sequences in the sample; 22% occur only once, and 7.1% lies in the top ten. None of the included patients had other autoimmune diseases, uncontrolled infections, pregnancy or lactation, as these led to exclusion. Patients were diagnosed from clinical symptoms, serum thyroxine, TRAb, thyroid ultrasound and orbital computed tomography. The CDR3 consists of 14 residues. The V and J ends lost 7 bases and 0 bases respectively, with 12 bases between them. Germline loops: CDR1 LNHDA, CDR2 SQIVND (reference sequence). This clonotype appeared many times. Its specificity is unknown.

The V call is TRBV19, the J call TRBJ1-1; D not certain. Material: peripheral blood. This TCR was sampled from a woman aged 18-35 years with stable Graves' hyperthyroidism. Some clones in this sample may be carry-over from other donors' samples. CDR3 protein: CASIPRGMNTEAFF. CDR3 DNA sequence: TGTGCCAGTATCCCGAGAGGAATGAACACTGAAGCTTTCTTT.